This T cell receptor (beta chain) appears in the sequencing data of a study of OX40 agonist ivuxolimab in advanced cancers. Study details: Dosing consisted of intravenous ivuxolimab at 0.01 to 10 mg/kg every 2 weeks. Having had anti-PD-1, anti-PD-L1 or anti-CTLA-4 therapy before was allowed, and around 44% had some.

Study conclusions and caveats: Expanded clones belonging to CD8+ T cells outnumbered, on average, those of CD4+.

Only in-frame clones appear in the TCRdb table, and some are missing; sequencing was by immunoSEQ multiplex PCR. The data contain about 77,000 clones, roughly 85% of them singletons. In germline, CDR1 is SGHRS, CDR2 YFSETQ. Trimming cost V 3 bases and J 5 bases; bases outside gene matches: 5. This CDR3 contains 15 residues. A remark on this clone: Its antigen is still unknown.

The sequence was obtained from an adult with an advanced solid tumor such as melanoma, head and neck, liver or kidney cancer. The chain uses TRBV5-1 and TRBJ1-4; 9 bases line up with TRBD1. Here the sequenced sample was CD4+ or CD8+ T cells sorted from blood, taken in a trial of the OX40 agonist ivuxolimab. The CDR3 is CASSYYRGQNEKLFF. The CDR3 bases are TGCGCCAGCAGCTACTACAGGGGGCAGAATGAAAAACTGTTTTTT. Full variable domain (outside the CDR3, taken from reference TRBV5-1 and TRBJ1-4): KAGVTQTPRYLIKTRGQQVTLSCSPISGHRSVSWYQQTPGQGLQFLFEYFSETQRNKGNFPGRFSGRQFSNSRSEMNVSTLELGDSALYLCASSYYRGQNEKLFFGSGTQLSVL.